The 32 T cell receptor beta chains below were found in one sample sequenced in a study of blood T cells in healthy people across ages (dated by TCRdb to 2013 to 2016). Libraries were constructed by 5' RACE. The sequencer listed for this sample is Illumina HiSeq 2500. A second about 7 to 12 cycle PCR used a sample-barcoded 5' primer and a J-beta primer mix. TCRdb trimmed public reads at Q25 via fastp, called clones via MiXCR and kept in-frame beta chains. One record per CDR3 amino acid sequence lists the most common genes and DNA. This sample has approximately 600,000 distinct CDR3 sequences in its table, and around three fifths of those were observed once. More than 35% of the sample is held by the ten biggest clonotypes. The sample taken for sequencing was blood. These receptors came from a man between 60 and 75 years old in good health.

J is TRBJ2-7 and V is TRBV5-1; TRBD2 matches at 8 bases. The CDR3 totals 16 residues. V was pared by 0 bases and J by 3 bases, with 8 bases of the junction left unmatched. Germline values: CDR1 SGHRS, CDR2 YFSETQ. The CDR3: CASSLDGGAGFYEQYF. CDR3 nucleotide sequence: TGCGCCAGCAGCTTGGACGGGGGGGCAGGGTTCTACGAGCAGTACTTC.

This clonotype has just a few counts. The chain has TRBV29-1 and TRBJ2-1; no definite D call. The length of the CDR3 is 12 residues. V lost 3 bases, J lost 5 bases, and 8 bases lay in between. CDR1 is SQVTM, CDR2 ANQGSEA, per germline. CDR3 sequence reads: CSVEPAHNEQFF. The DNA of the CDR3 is TGCAGCGTTGAGCCCGCCCACAATGAGCAGTTCTTC.

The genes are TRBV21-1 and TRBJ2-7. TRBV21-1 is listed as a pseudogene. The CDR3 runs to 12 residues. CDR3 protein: CASSNHKYEQYF. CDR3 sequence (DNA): TGTGCCAGCAGCAATCACAAGTACGAGCAGTACTTC.

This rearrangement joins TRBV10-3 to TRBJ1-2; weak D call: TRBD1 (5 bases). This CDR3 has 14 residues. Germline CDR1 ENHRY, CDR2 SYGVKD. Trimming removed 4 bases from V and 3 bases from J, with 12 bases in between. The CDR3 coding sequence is TGTGCCATCAGTGCTCGGGGAGGGGACTATGGCTACACCTTC. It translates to CAISARGGDYGYTF.

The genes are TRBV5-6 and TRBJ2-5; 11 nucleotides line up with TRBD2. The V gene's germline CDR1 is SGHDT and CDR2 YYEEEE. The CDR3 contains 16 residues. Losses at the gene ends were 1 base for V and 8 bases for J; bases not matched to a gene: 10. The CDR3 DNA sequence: TGTGCCAGCAGCTTGCATCTAGCGGGGGGCCTCGCCACCCAGTACTTC. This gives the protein CASSLHLAGGLATQYF.

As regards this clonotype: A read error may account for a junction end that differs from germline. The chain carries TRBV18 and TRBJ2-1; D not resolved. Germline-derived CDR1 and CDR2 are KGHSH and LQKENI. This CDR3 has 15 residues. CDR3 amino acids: CASSPAVSSYNEQFF. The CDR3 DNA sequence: TGTGCCAGCTCACCAGCCGTTAGCTCCTACAATGAGCAGTTTTTC.

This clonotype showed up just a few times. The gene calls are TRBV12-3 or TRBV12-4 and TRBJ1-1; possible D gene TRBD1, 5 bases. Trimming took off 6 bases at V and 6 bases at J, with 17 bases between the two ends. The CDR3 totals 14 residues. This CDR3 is CASSSDPGRPEAFF. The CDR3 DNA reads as TGTGCCAGCAGCTCAGACCCAGGGCGGCCTGAAGCTTTCTTT.

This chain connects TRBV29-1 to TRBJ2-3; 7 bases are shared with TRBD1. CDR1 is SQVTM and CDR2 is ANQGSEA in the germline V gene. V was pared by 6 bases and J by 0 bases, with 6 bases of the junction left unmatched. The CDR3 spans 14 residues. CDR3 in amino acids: CSVGRDSSTDTQYF. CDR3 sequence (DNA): TGCAGCGTCGGACGGGACAGTAGCACAGATACGCAGTATTTT.

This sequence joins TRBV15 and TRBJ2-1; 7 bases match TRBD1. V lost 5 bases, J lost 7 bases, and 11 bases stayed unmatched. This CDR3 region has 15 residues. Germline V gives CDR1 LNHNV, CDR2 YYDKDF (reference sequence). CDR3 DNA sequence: TGTGCCACCAGCCGAACAGGGGATCTCCGGAATGAGCAGTTCTTC. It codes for CATSRTGDLRNEQFF.

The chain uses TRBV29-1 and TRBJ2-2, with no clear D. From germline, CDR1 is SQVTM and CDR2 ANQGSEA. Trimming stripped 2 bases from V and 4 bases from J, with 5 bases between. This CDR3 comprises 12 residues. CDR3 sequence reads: CSVEPGTGELFF. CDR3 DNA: TGCAGCGTTGAACCGGGCACCGGGGAGCTGTTTTTT.

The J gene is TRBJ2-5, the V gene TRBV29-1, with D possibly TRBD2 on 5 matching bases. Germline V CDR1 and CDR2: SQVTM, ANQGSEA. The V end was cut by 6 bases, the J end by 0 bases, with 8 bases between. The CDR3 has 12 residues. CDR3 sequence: CSVSGNQETQYF. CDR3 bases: TGCAGCGTCTCCGGGAACCAAGAGACCCAGTACTTC.

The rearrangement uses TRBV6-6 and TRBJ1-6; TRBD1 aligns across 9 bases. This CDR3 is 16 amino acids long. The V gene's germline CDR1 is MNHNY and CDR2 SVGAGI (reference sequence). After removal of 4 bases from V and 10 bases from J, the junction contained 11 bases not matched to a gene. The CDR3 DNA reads TGTGCCAGCAGTTCTAAACAGGGGGCTAACTCATCACCCCTCCACTTT. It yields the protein CASSSKQGANSSPLHF.

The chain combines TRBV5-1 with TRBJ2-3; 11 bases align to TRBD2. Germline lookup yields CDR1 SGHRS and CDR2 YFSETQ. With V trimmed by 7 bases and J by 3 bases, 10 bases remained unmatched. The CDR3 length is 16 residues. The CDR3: CASASGGLRWTDTQYF. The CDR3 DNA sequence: TGCGCCAGCGCTAGCGGGGGGCTTAGGTGGACAGATACGCAGTATTTT.

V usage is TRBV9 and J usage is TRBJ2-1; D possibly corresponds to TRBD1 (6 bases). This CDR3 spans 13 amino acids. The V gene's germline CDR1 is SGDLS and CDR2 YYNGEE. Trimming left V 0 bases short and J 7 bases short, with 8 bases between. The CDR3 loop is CASSVGGRNEQFF. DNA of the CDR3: TGTGCCAGCAGCGTAGGGGGGCGGAATGAGCAGTTCTTC.

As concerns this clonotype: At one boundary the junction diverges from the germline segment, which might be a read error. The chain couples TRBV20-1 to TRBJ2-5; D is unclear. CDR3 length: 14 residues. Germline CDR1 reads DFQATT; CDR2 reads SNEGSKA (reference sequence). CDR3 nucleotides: TGCGGTGCTAGAGATTGGGGTAACCAAGAGACCCAGTACTTC. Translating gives CGARDWGNQETQYF.

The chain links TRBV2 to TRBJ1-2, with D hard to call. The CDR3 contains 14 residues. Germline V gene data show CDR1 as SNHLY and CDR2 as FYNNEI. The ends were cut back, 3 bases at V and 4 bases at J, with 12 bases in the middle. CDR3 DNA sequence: TGTGCCAGCAGTGATATTTGGTCGACCTATGGCTACACCTTC. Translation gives CASSDIWSTYGYTF.

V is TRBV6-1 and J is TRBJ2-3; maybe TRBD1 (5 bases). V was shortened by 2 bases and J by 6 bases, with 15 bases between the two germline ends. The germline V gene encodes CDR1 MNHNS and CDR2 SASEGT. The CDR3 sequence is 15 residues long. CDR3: CASSERGSNSDTQYF. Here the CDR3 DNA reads TGTGCCAGCAGTGAAAGGGGATCCAACTCGGATACGCAGTATTTT.

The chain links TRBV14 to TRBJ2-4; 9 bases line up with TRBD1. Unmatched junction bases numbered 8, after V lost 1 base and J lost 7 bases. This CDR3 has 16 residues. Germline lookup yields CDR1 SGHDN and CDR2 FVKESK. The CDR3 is CASSQAGQGPMNIQYF. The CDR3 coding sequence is TGTGCCAGCAGCCAAGCGGGACAGGGCCCCATGAACATTCAGTACTTC.

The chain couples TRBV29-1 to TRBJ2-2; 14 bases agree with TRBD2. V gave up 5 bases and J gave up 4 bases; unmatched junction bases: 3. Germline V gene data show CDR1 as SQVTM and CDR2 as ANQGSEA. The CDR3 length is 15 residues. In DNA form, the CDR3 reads TGCAGCGTTACCGGGACTAGCGGGGGCACCGGGGAGCTGTTTTTT. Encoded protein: CSVTGTSGGTGELFF.

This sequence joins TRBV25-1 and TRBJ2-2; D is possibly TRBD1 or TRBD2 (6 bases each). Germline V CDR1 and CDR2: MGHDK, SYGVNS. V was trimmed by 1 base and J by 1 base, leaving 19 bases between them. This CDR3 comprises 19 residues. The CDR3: CASSEWVVAGQLNTGELFF. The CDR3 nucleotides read TGTGCCAGCAGTGAATGGGTGGTGGCGGGACAACTGAACACCGGGGAGCTGTTTTTT.

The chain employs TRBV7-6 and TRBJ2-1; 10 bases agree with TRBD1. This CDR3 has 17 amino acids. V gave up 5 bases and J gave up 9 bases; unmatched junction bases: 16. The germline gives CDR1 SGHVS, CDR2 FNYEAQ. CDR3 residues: CASSPHLPGQGRSEQFF. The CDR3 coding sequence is TGTGCCAGCAGCCCCCACCTACCGGGACAGGGGAGGAGTGAGCAGTTCTTC.

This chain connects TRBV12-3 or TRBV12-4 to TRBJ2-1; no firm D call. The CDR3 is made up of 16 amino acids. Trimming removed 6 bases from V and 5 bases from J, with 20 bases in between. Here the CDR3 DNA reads TGTGCCAGCAGATCTCACGGACCTAAGCTGAACAATGAGCAGTTCTTC. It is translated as CASRSHGPKLNNEQFF.

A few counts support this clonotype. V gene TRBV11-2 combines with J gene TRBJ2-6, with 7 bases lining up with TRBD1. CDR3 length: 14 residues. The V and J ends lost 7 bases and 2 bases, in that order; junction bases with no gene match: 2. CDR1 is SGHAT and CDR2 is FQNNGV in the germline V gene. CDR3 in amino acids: CASTTGAGANVLTF. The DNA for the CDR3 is TGTGCCAGCACTACAGGGGCTGGGGCCAACGTCCTGACTTTC.

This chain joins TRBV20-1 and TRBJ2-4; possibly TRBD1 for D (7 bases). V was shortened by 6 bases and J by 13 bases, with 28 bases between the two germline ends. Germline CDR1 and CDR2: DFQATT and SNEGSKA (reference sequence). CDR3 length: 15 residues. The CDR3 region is CSATPGGGAVYEQYF. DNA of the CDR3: TGCAGTGCCACCCCCGGAGGGGGCGCGGTTTATGAGCAGTACTTC.

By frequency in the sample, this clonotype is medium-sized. The CDR3 here is CSTRDRGWNNEQFF. DNA for the CDR3: TGCAGCACCCGGGACAGGGGGTGGAACAATGAGCAGTTCTTC. The chain employs TRBV29-1 and TRBJ2-1; 11 nucleotides line up with TRBD1. The CDR3 runs 14 residues. Per the germline V gene, CDR1 is SQVTM and CDR2 is ANQGSEA. Trimming at V came to 8 bases and at J to 5 bases, leaving 8 bases not matched to a gene.

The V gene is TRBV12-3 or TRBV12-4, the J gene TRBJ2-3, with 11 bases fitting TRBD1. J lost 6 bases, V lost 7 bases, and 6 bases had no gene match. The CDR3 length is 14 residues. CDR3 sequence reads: CASIWTGGVDTQYF. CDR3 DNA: TGTGCCAGCATTTGGACAGGGGGCGTTGATACGCAGTATTTT.

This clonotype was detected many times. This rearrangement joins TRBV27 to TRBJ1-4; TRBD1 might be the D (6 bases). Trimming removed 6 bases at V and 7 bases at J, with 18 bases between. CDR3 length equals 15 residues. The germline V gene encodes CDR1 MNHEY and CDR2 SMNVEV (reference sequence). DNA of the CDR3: TGTGCCAGCAGACCCGCCTGGGGGGCTGGTGAAAAACTGTTTTTT. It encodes CASRPAWGAGEKLFF.

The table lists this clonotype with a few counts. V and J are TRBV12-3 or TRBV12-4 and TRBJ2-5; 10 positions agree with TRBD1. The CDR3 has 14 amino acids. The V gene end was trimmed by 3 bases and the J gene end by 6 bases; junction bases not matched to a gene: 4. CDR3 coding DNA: TGTGCCAGCAGTTTGACAGGGGGCCGGCAGACCCAGTACTTC. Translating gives CASSLTGGRQTQYF.

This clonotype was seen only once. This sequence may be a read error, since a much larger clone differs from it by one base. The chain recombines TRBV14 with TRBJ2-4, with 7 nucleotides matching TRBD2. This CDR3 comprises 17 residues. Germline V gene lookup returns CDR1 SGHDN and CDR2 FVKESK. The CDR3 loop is CASSQGAGGWAKNIRYF. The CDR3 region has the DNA TGTGCCAGCAGCCAAGGTGCCGGGGGGTGGGCCAAAAACATTCGGTACTTC.

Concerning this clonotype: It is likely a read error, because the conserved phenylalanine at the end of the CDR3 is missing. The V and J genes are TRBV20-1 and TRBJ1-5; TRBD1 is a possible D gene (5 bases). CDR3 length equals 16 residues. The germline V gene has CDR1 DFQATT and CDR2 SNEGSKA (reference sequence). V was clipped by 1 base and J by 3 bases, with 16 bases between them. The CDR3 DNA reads TGCAGTGCTAGAGTGGGGAAAGGGGACTCCAATCAGCCCCAGCATTAT. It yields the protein CSARVGKGDSNQPQHY.

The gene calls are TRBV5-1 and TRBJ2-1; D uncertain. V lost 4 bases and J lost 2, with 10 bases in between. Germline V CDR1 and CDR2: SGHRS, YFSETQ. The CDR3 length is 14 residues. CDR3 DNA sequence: TGCGCCAGCAGCCCGGGCTCTCCCTACAATGAGCAGTTCTTC. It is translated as CASSPGSPYNEQFF.

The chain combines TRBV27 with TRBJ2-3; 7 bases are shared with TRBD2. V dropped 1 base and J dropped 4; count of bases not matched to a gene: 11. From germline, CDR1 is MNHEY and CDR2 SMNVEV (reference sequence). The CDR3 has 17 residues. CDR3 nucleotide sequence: TGTGCCAGCAGTTTATTGCCGACTAGCAATCCCCCAGATACGCAGTATTTT. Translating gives CASSLLPTSNPPDTQYF.